This T cell receptor beta chain came from a study of PD-L1 blockade in urothelial cancer. General study points: More expansion of tumor-associated blood clones, seen at 3 weeks, marked durable-benefit patients.

Sequencing was performed with immunoSEQ multiplex PCR; in TCRdb, only in-frame clones are kept and a portion is missing. Of about 40,000 clones in the sample, around 88% were seen once. As to time point: peripheral blood 6 weeks after treatment start. Per-patient samples, pretreatment and on-treatment, numbered 1 to 8. Per the germline V gene, CDR1 is MNHNS and CDR2 is SASEGT. V shed 9 bases and J 4 bases; nucleotides not matched to a gene: 6. This CDR3 spans 13 amino acids. For this clone: Its antigen is as yet unknown.

The clonotype comes from a man between 60 and 70 years old with urothelial cancer. The sample consisted of PBMCs, taken around atezolizumab (anti-PD-L1) treatment. This chain joins TRBV6-1 and TRBJ1-2, with 9 bases fitting TRBD1. CDR3 residues: CASWDRATYGYTF. The CDR3 region has the DNA TGTGCCAGTTGGGACAGGGCTACCTATGGCTACACCTTC.